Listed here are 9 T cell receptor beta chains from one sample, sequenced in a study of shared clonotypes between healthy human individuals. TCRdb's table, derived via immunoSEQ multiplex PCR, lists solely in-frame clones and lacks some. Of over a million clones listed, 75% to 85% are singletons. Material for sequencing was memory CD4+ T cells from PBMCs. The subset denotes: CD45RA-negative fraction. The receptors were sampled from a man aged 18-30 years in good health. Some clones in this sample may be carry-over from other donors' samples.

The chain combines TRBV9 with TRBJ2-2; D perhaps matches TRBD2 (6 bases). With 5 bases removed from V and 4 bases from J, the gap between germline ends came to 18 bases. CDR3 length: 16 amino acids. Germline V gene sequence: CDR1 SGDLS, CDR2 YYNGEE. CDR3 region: CASSLGVGLPTGELFF. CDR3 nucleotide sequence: TGTGCCAGCAGTCTAGGGGTCGGACTACCCACCGGGGAGCTGTTTTTT. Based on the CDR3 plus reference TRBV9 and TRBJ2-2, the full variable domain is DSGVTQTPKHLITATGQRVTLRCSPRSGDLSVYWYQQSLDQGLQFLIQYYNGEERAKGNILERFSAQQFPDLHSELNLSSLELGDSALYFCASSLGVGLPTGELFFGEGSRLTVL.

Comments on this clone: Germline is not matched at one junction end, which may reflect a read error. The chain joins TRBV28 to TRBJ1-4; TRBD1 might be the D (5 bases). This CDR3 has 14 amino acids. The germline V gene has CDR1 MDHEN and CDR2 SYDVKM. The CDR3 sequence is CASSLVGTNEKLCF. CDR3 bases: TGTGCCAGCAGTTTAGTGGGGACTAATGAAAAACTGTGTTTT.

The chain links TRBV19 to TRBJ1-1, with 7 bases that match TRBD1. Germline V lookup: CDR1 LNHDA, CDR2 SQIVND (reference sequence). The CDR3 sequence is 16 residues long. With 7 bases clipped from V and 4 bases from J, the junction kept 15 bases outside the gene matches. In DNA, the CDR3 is TGTGCCAGTACCCCTCCCTGGGGAGGGGGCGGCACTGAAGCTTTCTTT. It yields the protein CASTPPWGGGGTEAFF.

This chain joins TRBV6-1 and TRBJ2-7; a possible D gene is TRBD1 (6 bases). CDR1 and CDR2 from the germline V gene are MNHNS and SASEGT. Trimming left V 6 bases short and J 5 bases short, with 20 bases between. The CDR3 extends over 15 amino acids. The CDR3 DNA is TGTGCCAGCAGCGGACACAGACAGGCGGGCAACGAGCAGTACTTC. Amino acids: CASSGHRQAGNEQYF.

CDR3 amino acids: CASRQELIQGIRTF. In DNA form, the CDR3 reads TGTGCCAGCAGACAGGAGTTAATACAGGGGATAAGGACCTTC. The chain links TRBV7-9 to TRBJ1-2, with 7 bases identical to TRBD1. This CDR3 is 14 amino acids long. V was clipped by 6 bases and J by 14 bases; unmatched bases: 18. The germline V gene has CDR1 SEHNR and CDR2 FQNEAQ (reference sequence).

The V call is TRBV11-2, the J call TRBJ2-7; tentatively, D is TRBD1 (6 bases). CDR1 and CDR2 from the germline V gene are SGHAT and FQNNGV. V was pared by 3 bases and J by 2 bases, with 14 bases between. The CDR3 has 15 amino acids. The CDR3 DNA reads TGTGCCAGCAGCTTTACCCCCAGGGGAGCCTACGAGCAGTACTTC. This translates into CASSFTPRGAYEQYF.

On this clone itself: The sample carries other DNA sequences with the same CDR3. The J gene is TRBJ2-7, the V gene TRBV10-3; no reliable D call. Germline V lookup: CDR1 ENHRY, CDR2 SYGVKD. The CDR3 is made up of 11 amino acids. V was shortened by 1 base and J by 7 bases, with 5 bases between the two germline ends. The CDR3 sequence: CAISELEEQYF. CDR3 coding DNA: TGTGCCATCAGTGAGTTAGAGGAGCAGTACTTC.

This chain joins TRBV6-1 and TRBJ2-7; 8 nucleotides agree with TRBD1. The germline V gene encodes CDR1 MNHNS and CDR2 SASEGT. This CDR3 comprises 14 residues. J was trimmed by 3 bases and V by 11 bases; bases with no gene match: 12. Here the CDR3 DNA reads TGTGCCGGAAAGAGGACAGGGCTCAGCTACGAGCAGTACTTC. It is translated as CAGKRTGLSYEQYF.

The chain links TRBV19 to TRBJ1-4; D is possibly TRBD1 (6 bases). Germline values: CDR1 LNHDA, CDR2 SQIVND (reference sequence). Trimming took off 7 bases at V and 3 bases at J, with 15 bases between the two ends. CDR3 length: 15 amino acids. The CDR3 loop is CASKILGAANEKLFF. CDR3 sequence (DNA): TGTGCCAGTAAGATTCTGGGGGCGGCTAATGAAAAACTGTTTTTT.